This TCR beta chain appears in the sequencing data of a study of T cell responses to AZD1222 COVID-19 vaccine. Only in-frame clones appear in the TCRdb table, and some are missing; sequencing was by immunoSEQ multiplex PCR. In the table there are some 130,000 clones, 70% to 90% of which are singletons. The CDR3 extends over 15 amino acids. Trimming at V came to 4 bases and at J to 2 bases, leaving 8 bases not matched to a gene. The germline CDR1 and CDR2 sequences are MDHEN and SYDVKM. The chain links TRBV28 to TRBJ2-7; 7 positions match TRBD1. This clonotype was sampled from an adult in good health. The sequencing here drew on peripheral blood, taken on day 0 of AZD1222 vaccination. The DNA of the CDR3 is TGTGCCAGCAGTTGGTTGATGCAGGGGGCCTACGAGCAGTACTTC. It codes for CASSWLMQGAYEQYF. The full variable domain, completed using reference TRBV28 and TRBJ2-7, is DVKVTQSSRYLVKRTGEKVFLECVQDMDHENMFWYRQDPGLGLRLIYFSYDVKMKEKGDIPEGYSVSREKKERFSLILESASTNQTSMYLCASSWLMQGAYEQYFGPGTRLTVT.